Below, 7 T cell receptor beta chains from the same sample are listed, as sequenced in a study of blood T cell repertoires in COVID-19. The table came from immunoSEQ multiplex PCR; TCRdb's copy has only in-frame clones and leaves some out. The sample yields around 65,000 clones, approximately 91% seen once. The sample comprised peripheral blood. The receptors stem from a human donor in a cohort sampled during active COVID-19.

This chain's CDR3 is CAMTDTSGRTGELFF. The CDR3 DNA sequence: TGTGCCATGACAGATACTAGCGGGAGGACCGGGGAGCTGTTTTTT. This chain joins TRBV10-3 and TRBJ2-2, with 12 bases fitting TRBD2. Germline lookup yields CDR1 ENHRY and CDR2 SYGVKD. The CDR3 totals 15 residues. With V trimmed by 9 bases and J by 5 bases, 7 bases remained unmatched.

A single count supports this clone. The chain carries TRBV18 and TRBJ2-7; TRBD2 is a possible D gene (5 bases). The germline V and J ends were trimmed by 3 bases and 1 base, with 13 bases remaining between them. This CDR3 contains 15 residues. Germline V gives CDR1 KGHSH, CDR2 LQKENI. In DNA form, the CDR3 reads TGTGCCAGCTCACCCTGGGCGGCGGGTTCCTACGAGCAGTACTTC. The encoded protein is CASSPWAAGSYEQYF.

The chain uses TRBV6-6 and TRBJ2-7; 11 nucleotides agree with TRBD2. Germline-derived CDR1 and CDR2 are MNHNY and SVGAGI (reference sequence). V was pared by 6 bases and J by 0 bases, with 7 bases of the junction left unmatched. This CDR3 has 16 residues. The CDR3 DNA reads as TGTGCCAGCAGACCTACTAGCGGGAGCATCTCCTACGAGCAGTACTTC. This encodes CASRPTSGSISYEQYF.

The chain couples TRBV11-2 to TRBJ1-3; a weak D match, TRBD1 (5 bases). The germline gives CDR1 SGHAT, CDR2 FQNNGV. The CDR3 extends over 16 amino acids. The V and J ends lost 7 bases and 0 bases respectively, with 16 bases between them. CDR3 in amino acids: CASKAVGHFSGNTIYF. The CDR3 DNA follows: TGTGCCAGCAAGGCGGTTGGACACTTCTCTGGAAACACCATATATTTT.

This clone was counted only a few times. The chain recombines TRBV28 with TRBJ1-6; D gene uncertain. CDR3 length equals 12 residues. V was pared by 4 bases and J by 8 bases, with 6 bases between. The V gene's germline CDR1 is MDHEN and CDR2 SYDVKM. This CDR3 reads CASSSGDSPLHF. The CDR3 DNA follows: TGTGCCAGCAGTTCCGGGGATTCACCCCTCCACTTT. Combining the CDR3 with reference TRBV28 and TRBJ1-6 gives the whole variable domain DVKVTQSSRYLVKRTGEKVFLECVQDMDHENMFWYRQDPGLGLRLIYFSYDVKMKEKGDIPEGYSVSREKKERFSLILESASTNQTSMYLCASSSGDSPLHFGNGTRLTVT.

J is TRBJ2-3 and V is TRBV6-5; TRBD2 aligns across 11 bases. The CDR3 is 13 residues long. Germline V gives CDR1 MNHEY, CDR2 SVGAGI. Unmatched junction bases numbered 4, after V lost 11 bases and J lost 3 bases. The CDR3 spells CAGASGRTDTQYF. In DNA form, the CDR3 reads TGTGCCGGCGCTAGCGGGAGGACAGATACGCAGTATTTT.

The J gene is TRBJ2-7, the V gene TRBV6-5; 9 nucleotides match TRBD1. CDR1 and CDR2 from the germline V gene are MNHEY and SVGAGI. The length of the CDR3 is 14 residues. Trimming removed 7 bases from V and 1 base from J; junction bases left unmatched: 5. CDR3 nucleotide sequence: TGTGCCAGCACCGGGACAGGGCGTTCCTACGAGCAGTACTTC. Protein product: CASTGTGRSYEQYF.